This is a list of T cell receptor beta chains from one sample in a study of cytomegalovirus exposure and HLA in healthy donors. Here immunoSEQ multiplex PCR was the method, and the copy in TCRdb shows in-frame clones only, minus some. The sample has 150,000 to 200,000 clones; approximately 87% are singletons. Material for sequencing was PBMCs. Source of these receptors: a woman in her thirties in good health and CMV-seronegative. Each CDR3 is given with its conserved first and last residue. Fields, in order: V gene, J gene, D gene, CDR3 protein, CDR3 DNA. A D gene is named only where the DNA matches it firmly.

>TRBV30|TRBJ2-7|TRBD1
CAWSRTGGYEQYF
TGTGCCTGGAGTCGGACAGGGGGCTACGAGCAGTACTTC
>TRBV11-3|TRBJ2-2|TRBD1
CASSNRDRGTGELFF
TGTGCCAGCAGCAACCGGGACAGGGGTACCGGGGAGCTGTTTTTT
>TRBV15|TRBJ1-3|TRBD1
CATSRLTGRNTIYF
TGTGCCACCAGCAGATTGACAGGGAGAAACACCATATATTTT
>TRBV9|TRBJ2-5|TRBD1
CASSVTGGETQYF
TGTGCCAGCAGCGTCACAGGGGGAGAGACCCAGTACTTC
>TRBV5-5|TRBJ1-2|.
CASSLSQTSYGYTF
TGTGCCAGCAGCTTGAGCCAGACAAGCTATGGCTACACCTTC
>TRBV15|TRBJ2-1|TRBD2
CATYSGGGARQFF
TGTGCCACCTATAGCGGGGGAGGGGCTCGGCAGTTCTTC
>TRBV29-1|TRBJ1-2|TRBD1
CSVDSKGQGWAHYGYTF
TGCAGCGTTGACTCAAAGGGACAGGGTTGGGCTCACTATGGCTACACCTTC
>TRBV18|TRBJ1-1|TRBD1
CASSPRQGRRNTEAFF
TGTGCCAGCTCACCTCGACAGGGGCGACGGAACACTGAAGCTTTCTTT
>TRBV29-1|TRBJ2-5|.
CSVEGGERETQYF
TGCAGCGTTGAAGGGGGCGAGCGAGAGACCCAGTACTTC
>TRBV5-3|TRBJ1-1|.
CARSSSPQAPSGEAFF
TGTGCCAGAAGCTCGAGTCCCCAGGCGCCGAGTGGTGAAGCTTTCTTT
>TRBV7-9|TRBJ1-1|.
CASSPASYRNEAFF
TGTGCCAGCAGCCCCGCTAGCTATAGAAATGAAGCTTTCTTT
>TRBV19|TRBJ1-2|.
CASSILLGAPDGYTF
TGTGCCAGTAGTATCCTCCTGGGGGCGCCGGATGGCTACACCTTC
>TRBV5-1|TRBJ2-6|TRBD1
CASSRDRLSSGANVLTF
TGCGCCAGCAGCCGGGACAGGTTGAGCTCTGGGGCCAACGTCCTGACTTTC
>TRBV7-2|TRBJ2-3|.
CASSSGLDRFSDTQYF
TGTGCCAGCAGCTCCGGACTTGACCGCTTTTCGGATACGCAGTATTTT
>TRBV5-1|TRBJ2-2|TRBD1
CASSKTGQGADTGELFF
TGCGCCAGCAGCAAAACGGGACAGGGGGCCGACACCGGGGAGCTGTTTTTT